One and the same sample provided the 20 T cell receptor beta chains below, sequenced in a study of PD-1 blockade in classical Hodgkin lymphoma. Assay: immunoSEQ multiplex PCR; the TCRdb copy retains only in-frame clones and omits some. Seen here are about 86,000 clones, about 89% observed once, and the top ten hold around 20%. Every single patient, without exception, relapsed after autologous stem cell transplantation, and brentuximab vedotin exposure varied. The sample here was peripheral blood mononuclear cells (PBMCs), taken at baseline. These receptors were obtained from a human donor with classical Hodgkin lymphoma.

The sample holds a few counts of this clone. Within the sample, other DNA sequences also encode this same CDR3. The chain couples TRBV4-1 to TRBJ2-5; TRBD1 matches at 9 bases. Germline CDR1 is MGHRA and CDR2 is YSYEKL. There are 15 residues in the CDR3. After removal of 3 bases from V and 2 bases from J, the junction contained 4 bases not matched to a gene. DNA of the CDR3: TGCGCCAGCAGCCAGAGAGACAGGGGGCAAGAGACCCAGTACTTC. It encodes CASSQRDRGQETQYF.

V and J are TRBV4-1 and TRBJ1-5; D uncertain. CDR3 length: 15 residues. Between the trimmed V and J ends, which lost 0 bases and 0 bases, there was a span of 6 bases. Per the germline V gene, CDR1 is MGHRA and CDR2 is YSYEKL. This chain's CDR3 is CASSQETDSNQPQHF. CDR3 in DNA: TGCGCCAGCAGCCAAGAGACGGATAGCAATCAGCCCCAGCATTTT.

The gene calls are TRBV5-4 and TRBJ2-7; no reliable D call. The CDR3 is 12 residues long. The V and J ends lost 4 bases and 2 bases respectively, with 7 bases between them. Germline V CDR1 and CDR2: SGHNT, YYREEE (reference sequence). The CDR3 loop is CASSTTAYEQYF. In DNA form, the CDR3 reads TGTGCCAGCAGCACGACGGCCTACGAGCAGTACTTC.

The chain uses TRBV5-1 and TRBJ2-7; D tentatively reads TRBD1 or TRBD2 (6 bases each). Germline V gene sequence: CDR1 SGHRS, CDR2 YFSETQ. The V and J ends lost 2 bases and 5 bases respectively, with 20 bases between them. The CDR3 is made up of 16 amino acids. The CDR3 DNA follows: TGCGCCAGCAGCTTCAATGCCGGGGGCTTCGTCAACGAGCAGTACTTC. Its translation: CASSFNAGGFVNEQYF.

V is TRBV5-1 and J is TRBJ1-3, with D perhaps TRBD1 (6 bases). The CDR3 totals 16 residues. Germline V gives CDR1 SGHRS, CDR2 YFSETQ. V was clipped by 0 bases and J by 2 bases, with 12 bases between them. The CDR3, as DNA: TGCGCCAGCAGCTTGGGGGTGGACAGACCTGGAAACACCATATATTTT. Translated, it gives CASSLGVDRPGNTIYF.

The chain is built from TRBV2 and TRBJ2-2; D is perhaps TRBD1 (6 bases). Trimming left V 6 bases short and J 5 bases short, with 10 bases between. Germline V gives CDR1 SNHLY, CDR2 FYNNEI. The CDR3 is 13 amino acids. CDR3 DNA: TGTGCCAGCAGAAGCCAGGGGACCGGGGAGCTGTTTTTT. Amino acid sequence: CASRSQGTGELFF.

With regard to this clone: Mismatch with germline at one junction end may stem from a read error. This sequence joins TRBV18 and TRBJ2-1; no clear D gene. The CDR3 is made up of 12 amino acids. Germline CDR1 reads KGHSH; CDR2 reads LQKENI. The CDR3 is CASSPNYDEQFF. For the CDR3, the DNA is TGTGCCAGCTCACCCAACTACGATGAGCAGTTCTTC. The entire variable domain, with the rest obtained from reference TRBV18 and TRBJ2-1, is as follows: NAGVMQNPRHLVRRRGQEARLRCSPMKGHSHVYWYRQLPEEGLKFMVYLQKENIIDESGMPKERFSAEFPKEGPSILRIQQVVRGDSAAYFCASSPNYDEQFFGPGTRLTVL.

The chain carries TRBV28 and TRBJ1-3; D not certain. Germline V CDR1 and CDR2: MDHEN, SYDVKM. The length of the CDR3 is 17 residues. Trimming shortened V by 3 bases and J by 0 bases, and 15 bases separated the two germline ends. CDR3 nucleotide sequence: TGTGCCAGCAGTTTTCCTCTGACACCCCGCTCTGGAAACACCATATATTTT. This codes for CASSFPLTPRSGNTIYF.

The chain links TRBV7-2 to TRBJ2-2, with D maybe TRBD1 (6 bases). This CDR3 is 17 amino acids long. The germline gives CDR1 SGHTA, CDR2 FQGNSA. The V and J ends lost 3 bases and 0 bases respectively, with 14 bases between them. The CDR3 coding sequence is TGTGCCAGCAGCTTCACCCTGCGGACAGCGAACACCGGGGAGCTGTTTTTT. This gives the protein CASSFTLRTANTGELFF. Looking up the rest from reference TRBV7-2 and TRBJ2-2 gives the full variable domain: GAGVSQSPSNKVTEKGKDVELRCDPISGHTALYWYRQSLGQGLEFLIYFQGNSAPDKSGLPSDRFSAERTGGSVSTLTIQRTQQEDSAVYLCASSFTLRTANTGELFFGEGSRLTVL.

This chain joins TRBV5-5 and TRBJ1-3, with D hard to call. The CDR3 runs 14 residues. The germline V gene has CDR1 SGHKS and CDR2 YYEKEE (reference sequence). Trimming pared 4 bases from V and 0 bases from J, leaving 8 bases between. CDR3 amino acids: CASSLTDSGNTIYF. The CDR3 nucleotides read TGTGCCAGCAGCCTAACAGACTCTGGAAACACCATATATTTT. The full variable domain, in which reference TRBV5-5 and TRBJ1-3 provide the parts outside the CDR3, is DAGVTQSPTHLIKTRGQQVTLRCSPISGHKSVSWYQQVLGQGPQFIFQYYEKEERGRGNFPDRFSARQFPNYSSELNVNALLLGDSALYLCASSLTDSGNTIYFGEGSWLTVV.

The CDR3 nucleotides are TGTGCCAGCAGCCCCCGGTACGGGGGCAATGAGCAGTTCTTC. Protein: CASSPRYGGNEQFF. This chain connects TRBV9 to TRBJ2-1; the D gene is possibly TRBD2 (6 bases). This CDR3 spans 14 amino acids. The ends were cut back, 4 bases at V and 6 bases at J, with 14 bases in the middle. CDR1 and CDR2 from the germline V gene are SGDLS and YYNGEE. Filled out from reference TRBV9 and TRBJ2-1, the complete variable domain reads DSGVTQTPKHLITATGQRVTLRCSPRSGDLSVYWYQQSLDQGLQFLIQYYNGEERAKGNILERFSAQQFPDLHSELNLSSLELGDSALYFCASSPRYGGNEQFFGPGTRLTVL.

The V call is TRBV2, the J call TRBJ2-5, with 9 bases lining up with TRBD2. The germline V gene has CDR1 SNHLY and CDR2 FYNNEI. The CDR3 runs 13 residues. The junction had 4 bases not matched to a gene; V was cut back by 7 bases and J by 4 bases. CDR3 in DNA: TGTGCCAGCATGGAACTAGCGGGAGAGACCCAGTACTTC. This translates into CASMELAGETQYF.

The chain carries TRBV5-4 and TRBJ2-7; D is perhaps TRBD2 (7 bases). The germline V gene encodes CDR1 SGHNT and CDR2 YYREEE (reference sequence). CDR3 size: 13 residues. The V gene lost 0 bases and the J gene lost 6 bases, with 10 bases spanning the gap. This CDR3 is CASSLDREGEQYF. The CDR3 DNA is TGTGCCAGCAGCTTGGACAGGGAGGGCGAGCAGTACTTC.

The J gene is TRBJ1-1, the V gene TRBV5-6; no definite D call. Trimming took 0 bases from V and 2 from J, leaving 5 bases between them. The germline V gene encodes CDR1 SGHDT and CDR2 YYEEEE. The CDR3 runs to 13 residues. The DNA of the CDR3 is TGTGCCAGCAGCTTGGGTCTCAACACTGAAGCTTTCTTT. Amino acids: CASSLGLNTEAFF.

The chain links TRBV4-1 to TRBJ1-2, with D possibly being TRBD1 (5 bases). Germline lookup yields CDR1 MGHRA and CDR2 YSYEKL. This CDR3 is built from 16 residues. Trimming left V 1 base short and J 7 bases short, with 19 bases between. The DNA for the CDR3 is TGCGCCAGCAGCCAAGTCGGGACGGATTCCCTAGGTGGCTACACCTTC. The encoded protein is CASSQVGTDSLGGYTF.

The rearrangement links TRBV27 to TRBJ2-5; D uncertain. Germline V lookup: CDR1 MNHEY, CDR2 SMNVEV (reference sequence). V lost 6 bases and J lost 5, with 10 bases in between. The CDR3 contains 12 residues. CDR3 DNA: TGTGCCAGCAGCCACCTAGGGGAGACCCAGTACTTC. Translating it yields CASSHLGETQYF.

Points on this clone: Other DNA variants within this sample encode the same CDR3. The chain couples TRBV18 to TRBJ2-3, with 8 nucleotides matching TRBD1. Trimming at V came to 1 base and at J to 0 bases, leaving 3 bases not matched to a gene. Germline V gene lookup returns CDR1 KGHSH and CDR2 LQKENI. The CDR3 runs 16 residues. CDR3 nucleotide sequence: TGTGCCAGCTCACCACAGACAGGGGCTAGCACAGATACGCAGTATTTT. Its protein is CASSPQTGASTDTQYF.

This clone was observed a few times. The gene calls are TRBV10-3 and TRBJ1-3, with 9 bases fitting TRBD1. Germline V gene lookup returns CDR1 ENHRY and CDR2 SYGVKD. The CDR3 length is 15 residues. V lost 6 bases, J lost 2 bases, and 5 bases stayed unmatched. CDR3 nucleotides: TGTGCCATCAGCACAGGGGGCGCACCTGGAAACACCATATATTTT. Protein product: CAISTGGAPGNTIYF.

J is TRBJ2-7 and V is TRBV28, with 8 nucleotides matching TRBD2. CDR1 MDHEN and CDR2 SYDVKM come from the germline V gene. Trimming cost V 3 bases and J 2 bases; bases outside gene matches: 3. The CDR3 covers 14 residues. CDR3 nucleotides: TGTGCCAGCAGTTTTAGCGGGATGGCCTACGAGCAGTACTTC. Residues: CASSFSGMAYEQYF.

The V and J genes are TRBV14 and TRBJ2-1, with D tentatively TRBD2 (7 bases). The ends were cut back, 0 bases at V and 6 bases at J, with 15 bases in the middle. The CDR3 contains 16 residues. Germline V gene sequence: CDR1 SGHDN, CDR2 FVKESK. The CDR3 spells CASSQDKGDYLNEQFF. The CDR3 DNA sequence: TGTGCCAGCAGCCAAGATAAGGGGGACTATCTCAATGAGCAGTTCTTC. Full variable domain (remainder filled in from reference TRBV14 and TRBJ2-1): EAGVTQFPSHSVIEKGQTVTLRCDPISGHDNLYWYRRVMGKEIKFLLHFVKESKQDESGMPNNRFLAERTGGTYSTLKVQPAELEDSGVYFCASSQDKGDYLNEQFFGPGTRLTVL.